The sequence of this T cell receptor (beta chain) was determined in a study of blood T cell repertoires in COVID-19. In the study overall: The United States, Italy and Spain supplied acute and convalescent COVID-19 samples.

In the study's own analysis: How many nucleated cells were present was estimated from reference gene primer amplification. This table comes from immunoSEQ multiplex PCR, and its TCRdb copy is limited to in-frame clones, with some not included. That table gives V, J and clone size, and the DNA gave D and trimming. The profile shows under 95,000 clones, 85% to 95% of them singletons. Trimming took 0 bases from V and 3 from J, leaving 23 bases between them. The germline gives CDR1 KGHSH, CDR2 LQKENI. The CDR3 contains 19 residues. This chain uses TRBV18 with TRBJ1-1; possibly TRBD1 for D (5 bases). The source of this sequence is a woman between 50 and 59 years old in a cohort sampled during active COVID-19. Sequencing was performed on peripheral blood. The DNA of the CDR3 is TGTGCCAGCTCACCACCGGCAGGGAGGGAGGTGATGGTGGACACTGAAGCTTTCTTT. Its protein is CASSPPAGREVMVDTEAFF.